This TCR beta chain was identified in a study of blood T cell repertoires in COVID-19 (dated by TCRdb to about 2020). With regard to the full study: The collaborator samples originated in the United States, Italy and Spain and spanned the acute and convalescent phases of COVID-19. The prospective study material was composed of cDNA or gDNA derived from T cells, B-cell-depleted T cells, or PBMCs. The sample metadata nearly always contained a de-identified subject ID, COVID-19 status, age in years and sex. Where available, HLA class I and class II types were obtained from metadata supplied by the sample provider rather than from assay-based typing. The repertoires were released in a freely available public database meant as a resource for research on the immune response to SARS-CoV-2. Samples were obtained from the ongoing ImmuneRACE study (first 160 participants) and from 1,000 to 1,500 subjects provided by 6 global collaborators. The dataset comprised deeply sampled blood TCRbeta repertoires from subjects exposed to, actively infected with, or recovered from COVID-19.

Each collaborating institution followed its own protocols to collect whole blood in K2EDTA tubes. Collaborator samples were shipped for TCRbeta analysis as frozen whole blood, isolated PBMCs, or DNA extracted from either sample type. Beyond this particular receptor, the publication reports: The amount of clinical and demographic metadata varied by source and participant and was provided uncurated.

At the junction V is shortened by 6 bases and J by 2 bases; bases outside the gene matches: 3. From the cysteine up to the phenylalanine, the CDR3 has a length of 12 residues. Kept here is only the CDR3 DNA, which spans 36 bases and is read in frame from base 1. CDR1 and CDR2 (SQVTM, ANQGSEA) derive from the germline V gene. About this clone itself: The antigen it recognizes is unknown. Within one base of it there is no much larger clone, and no base qualities were kept.

TCRbeta CDR3 regions were amplified from genomic DNA by means of the immunoSEQ Assay, a bias-controlled multiplex PCR. Regarding the original processing steps: The number of nucleated cells in each sample was estimated from the amplification of reference gene primers within the assay. To quantify the absolute abundance of each unique TCRbeta CDR3 rearrangement, sequence reads were collapsed and filtered. Productive Simpson clonality was computed per sample as the square root of Simpson's diversity index over productive rearrangements. TCRdb obtained this table from immuneACCESS and retained in-frame rearrangements with V and J assigned. These tables miss some clones; where compared with another copy, unresolved V genes account for less than half of the shortfall, and the remainder is unexplained. The V and J calls and clone size are taken from that table; D and trimming were inferred from the DNA. Here the sample has some 97,000 clones; around nine tenths occur a single time. The ten largest clonotypes hold approximately 5.1% of the sample.

The rearranged segments are TRBV29-1 and TRBJ1-2; a stretch of 7 junction bases matches TRBD1. This TCR was sampled from a man between 50 and 59 years old with acute or convalescent COVID-19. Material: peripheral blood. This receptor has the CDR3 CSVPTGNYGYTF. The DNA is TGCAGCGTCCCGACAGGGAACTATGGCTACACCTTC.